The next 4 T cell receptor beta chains were all read from a single sample in a study of cytomegalovirus exposure and HLA in healthy donors. Primers for the PCR totalled 60 Vbeta and 13 Jbeta. The data were produced by immunoSEQ multiplex PCR, yet TCRdb's version contains in-frame clones alone and is incomplete. The sample contains 100,000 to 120,000 clones, 79% of which appear only once. The specimen sequenced was PBMCs. These receptors originate from a man aged 25-40 years in good health and CMV-seropositive.

In regard to this clone: In the same sample, other DNA sequences code for this CDR3. V and J are TRBV6-1 and TRBJ2-5; the D is unclear. The CDR3 has 15 amino acids. CDR1 and CDR2 from the germline V gene are MNHNS and SASEGT. The V end lost 4 bases, the J end lost 5 bases, and 17 bases lay between the germline ends. CDR3 coding DNA: TGTGCCAGCAGTGTCGTGGCAGTCAACGGGGAGACCCAGTACTTC. Protein sequence: CASSVVAVNGETQYF.

The genes are TRBV7-9 and TRBJ2-7; 7 positions match TRBD2. The CDR3 is 16 amino acids. J was trimmed by 7 bases and V by 3 bases; bases with no gene match: 15. CDR1 is SEHNR, CDR2 FQNEAQ, per germline (reference sequence). DNA for the CDR3: TGTGCCAGCAGCTTTTTCGTGGGTGGGGCGGGGGATGAGCAGTACTTC. Protein sequence: CASSFFVGGAGDEQYF. The variable domain in full, with the rest retrieved from reference TRBV7-9 and TRBJ2-7, is DTGVSQNPRHKITKRGQNVTFRCDPISEHNRLYWYRQTLGQGPEFLTYFQNEAQLEKSRLLSDRFSAERPKGSFSTLEIQRTEQGDSAMYLCASSFFVGGAGDEQYFGPGTRLTVT.

The chain employs TRBV7-2 and TRBJ2-3; 7 bases fit TRBD2. Germline-derived CDR1 and CDR2 are SGHTA and FQGNSA. V trimming: 8 bases; J trimming: 0 bases; junction bases outside the gene matches: 5. The CDR3 is made up of 14 amino acids. Here the CDR3 reads CASSGGSSTDTQYF. The DNA of the CDR3 is TGTGCCAGCTCCGGGGGGTCTAGCACAGATACGCAGTATTTT.

CDR3 coding DNA: TGTGCCAGCAGTATGGACAGGGGAGGAGAAGAGACCCAGTACTTC. This gives the protein CASSMDRGGEETQYF. This chain connects TRBV27 to TRBJ2-5, with 9 nucleotides matching TRBD1. Trimming removed 5 bases from V and 3 bases from J; junction bases left unmatched: 7. Germline V CDR1 and CDR2: MNHEY, SMNVEV (reference sequence). CDR3 length: 15 residues.